These T cell receptor beta chains were read from a single sample in a study of cytomegalovirus exposure and HLA in healthy donors. The repertoire was sequenced with immunoSEQ multiplex PCR; TCRdb's copy has only in-frame clones and lacks some. The table lists 200,000 to 250,000 clones, 83% of them singletons. The sequenced material came from PBMCs. Receptors were obtained from a young woman in good health and CMV-seronegative. Each CDR3 is given with its conserved first and last residue. The D gene is left open where the match is weak. The size field is filled for only some rows; it gives once, few, many or a size class.

V	size	D	J	DNA	CDR3
TRBV27	NA	TRBD1	TRBJ1-2	TGTGCCAGCAGTACCAACCGGGACAGGGTATATGGCTACACCTTC	CASSTNRDRVYGYTF
TRBV5-4	NA	NA	TRBJ2-2	TGTGCCAGCAGCTTGCCAGGGGCGTCCGGGGAGCTGTTTTTT	CASSLPGASGELFF
TRBV6-1	NA	TRBD1	TRBJ1-1	TGTGCCAGCAGTTGGGACAGGGACGAAGCTTTCTTT	CASSWDRDEAFF
TRBV7-3	NA	TRBD1	TRBJ2-1	TGTGCCAGCAGCCCGTTTGGGACAGCCTACAATGAGCAGTTCTTC	CASSPFGTAYNEQFF
TRBV29-1	NA	TRBD1	TRBJ1-1	TGCAGCGTTGGTCCCGCGGAGGGGGCCACTGAAGCTTTCTTT	CSVGPAEGATEAFF
TRBV7-9	few	TRBD2	TRBJ2-7	TGTGCCAGCAGCTTTGCGGGGGGGGACGAGCAGTACTTC	CASSFAGGDEQYF
TRBV18	NA	TRBD1	TRBJ1-2	TGTGCCAGCTCACCGATCAACCTCCGGGACAGGGGATCCTATGGCTACACCTTC	CASSPINLRDRGSYGYTF
TRBV19	NA	TRBD2	TRBJ2-3	TGTGCCAGTAGTCCTCGGGGGGGCCTCGCAGATACGCAGTATTTT	CASSPRGGLADTQYF
TRBV5-4	NA	TRBD2	TRBJ2-7	TGTGCCAGCAGCACGCCCGAGCGGGAGGGTCTCGGCGAGCAGTACTTC	CASSTPEREGLGEQYF
TRBV5-1	NA	TRBD1	TRBJ2-1	TGCGCCAGCAGCTTGGCCGGGGACAGGGACATTAATGAGCAGTTCTTC	CASSLAGDRDINEQFF
TRBV5-5	NA	NA	TRBJ1-6	TGTGCCAGCAGCGTAAGTTCCGGATCACCCCTCCACTTT	CASSVSSGSPLHF
TRBV2	NA	TRBD1	TRBJ2-2	TGTGCCAGCAGTGGCGACAGGGGGCGCGACACCGGGGAGCTGTTTTTT	CASSGDRGRDTGELFF
TRBV6-5	NA	NA	TRBJ1-5	TGTGCCAGTCAGTTGAATCGCAATCAGCCCCAGCATTTT	CASQLNRNQPQHF
TRBV11-3	NA	TRBD1	TRBJ2-1	TGTGCCAGCAGCTCAGTGGGGACAGGGAGGTCCAATGAGCAGTTCTTC	CASSSVGTGRSNEQFF
TRBV14	NA	NA	TRBJ1-1	TGTGCCAGCAGCCAAGGGCTAGGGACTGAAGCTTTCTTT	CASSQGLGTEAFF
TRBV10-2	NA	NA	TRBJ2-1	TGCGCCAGCAGCCGGACAGAGAACCCCTTCTACAATGAGCAGTTCTTC	CASSRTENPFYNEQFF
TRBV13	NA	NA	TRBJ2-5	TGTGCCAGCAGCTTATCCGGGAGCGAGACCCAGTACTTC	CASSLSGSETQYF
TRBV4-1	once	NA	TRBJ1-1	TGCGCCAGCAGCCAAGTGAGTCCGAACACTGAAGCTTTCTTT	CASSQVSPNTEAFF
TRBV18	NA	TRBD1	TRBJ1-2	TGTGCCAGCTTACCGGGACAGGGGTACTATGGCTACACCTTC	CASLPGQGYYGYTF
TRBV27	NA	TRBD2	TRBJ2-1	TGTGCCAGCAGGGGGCTAGCGGGTCGCAATGAGCAGTTCTTC	CASRGLAGRNEQFF
TRBV15	NA	NA	TRBJ1-1	TGTGCCACCAGCAGAGGCGGGGGGCGGGCGAACACTGAAGCTTTCTTT	CATSRGGGRANTEAFF
TRBV30	once	NA	TRBJ2-7	TGTGCCTGGAGTGTACTCGGGGGTGCTTACTTC	CAWSVLGGAYF
TRBV5-1	NA	NA	TRBJ2-1	TGCGCCAGCAGCTTAAACGTGAGAGAGCAGTTCTTC	CASSLNVREQFF
TRBV5-4	NA	NA	TRBJ1-1	TGTGCCAGCACCCCGGGATTAAGGGGGACTGAAGCTTTCTTT	CASTPGLRGTEAFF
TRBV27	NA	NA	TRBJ1-5	TGTGCCAGCAGTTTTGTTGCTGGCAATCAGCCCCAGCATTTT	CASSFVAGNQPQHF
TRBV7-8	once	TRBD2	TRBJ2-7	TGTGCCAGCAGCTTGAGACTAGCGGGAGGGTACGAGCAGTACTTC	CASSLRLAGGYEQYF
TRBV6-5	NA	NA	TRBJ1-2	TGTGCCAGCAGTTACCGGGGGGCTAACTATGGCTACACCTTC	CASSYRGANYGYTF
TRBV15	NA	TRBD2	TRBJ2-1	TGTGCCACCAGCAGAGATTACCCAGCGGGGGGGAGAGAGCAGTTCTTC	CATSRDYPAGGREQFF
TRBV9	NA	NA	TRBJ1-1	TGTGCCAGCAGCGTAGAGTGGGAGGACAGAGAAGCTTTCTTT	CASSVEWEDREAFF
TRBV11-2	NA	NA	TRBJ2-7	TGTGCCAGCAGCTTAAAGCCTTACGAGCAGTACTTC	CASSLKPYEQYF
TRBV5-1	NA	NA	TRBJ2-7	TGCGCCAGCAGCTTAGCCGGGACACCGAGCTCCTACGAGCAGTACTTC	CASSLAGTPSSYEQYF
TRBV7-3	NA	NA	TRBJ2-7	TGTGCCAGCAGCTCCCGCGGGACAGTCTACGAGCAGTACTTC	CASSSRGTVYEQYF
TRBV30	NA	NA	TRBJ2-2	TGTGCCTGGAGTGTACGGACAACCGGGGAGCTGTTTTTT	CAWSVRTTGELFF
TRBV28	NA	NA	TRBJ1-1	TGTGCCAGCAGTTTATCCTTCAGGACGGGTGAAGCTTTCTTT	CASSLSFRTGEAFF
TRBV28	NA	TRBD2	TRBJ2-1	TGTGCCAGCAGTTTGATTAGCGGGAGGGAGCAGTTCTTC	CASSLISGREQFF
TRBV7-9	once	NA	TRBJ2-7	TGTGCCAGCAGCTCGGGACCTTCCTACGAGCAGTACTTC	CASSSGPSYEQYF
TRBV4-1	NA	TRBD2	TRBJ2-5	TGCGCCAGCAGCCATTCACTAGCGACCCAACAAGAGACCCAGTACTTC	CASSHSLATQQETQYF
TRBV4-1	NA	TRBD1	TRBJ1-1	TGCGCCAGCAGCCAAGCGAGACAGGGGAGAGGGATCACTGAAGCTTTCTTT	CASSQARQGRGITEAFF
TRBV5-1	NA	NA	TRBJ2-5	TGCGCCAGCAGCCCCGGGGGAGTGTACGAGACCCAGTACTTC	CASSPGGVYETQYF
TRBV9	NA	NA	TRBJ2-3	TGTGCCAGCAGCGTAGATTCTGAGTCTAGCGGCACAGATACGCAGTATTTT	CASSVDSESSGTDTQYF
TRBV27	NA	NA	TRBJ1-4	TGTGCCAGCAGTTTAGCCGTCAATGCTAATGAAAAACTGTTTTTT	CASSLAVNANEKLFF
TRBV2	NA	NA	TRBJ2-1	TGTGCCAGCAGTGAACAGGCCTCATACTTGGGCAATGAGCAGTTCTTC	CASSEQASYLGNEQFF
TRBV16	once	NA	TRBJ1-4	TGTGCCAGCAGTCGAAGAGGGGTACAAAGCGCTAATGAAAAACTGTTTTTT	CASSRRGVQSANEKLFF
TRBV7-8	NA	NA	TRBJ1-5	TGTGCCAGCAGCCCCCAAGCGTTTACAGGCAATCAGCCCCAGCATTTT	CASSPQAFTGNQPQHF
TRBV28	once	TRBD2	TRBJ2-1	TGTGCCAGCAGTACCGGACTAGCGGGAGGTATCTACAATGAGCAGTTCTTC	CASSTGLAGGIYNEQFF
TRBV7-9	NA	TRBD1	TRBJ2-2	TGTGCCAGCAGACCAACGGGACAGGGGATCACCGGGGAGCTGTTTTTT	CASRPTGQGITGELFF
TRBV18	NA	TRBD1	TRBJ2-5	TGTGCCAGCTCGCCCGGACAGGGAGGAGGGAGAGGAGAGACCCAGTACTTC	CASSPGQGGGRGETQYF
TRBV9	NA	TRBD1	TRBJ1-6	TGTGCCAGCAGCGGAGGGACAGGAAATTCACCCCTCCACTTT	CASSGGTGNSPLHF
TRBV7-8	NA	TRBD1	TRBJ2-7	TGTGCCAGCAGCTTAGGTCGTTTGGGACAGACCTACGAGCAGTACTTC	CASSLGRLGQTYEQYF
TRBV18	NA	NA	TRBJ1-1	TGTGCCAGCTCACCACTAATGAGCCCCGAGAGTGAAGCTTTCTTT	CASSPLMSPESEAFF
TRBV6-1	NA	NA	TRBJ2-2	TGTGCCAGCACCAGCAACTTGAACACCGGGGAGCTGTTTTTT	CASTSNLNTGELFF
TRBV30	NA	NA	TRBJ1-2	TGTGCCTGGAGTGTAATCGCCCTAGGAAGGGGCTTGAACTATGGCTACACCTTC	CAWSVIALGRGLNYGYTF
TRBV6-6	NA	NA	TRBJ1-4	TGTGCCAGCAGCGACCAAAAGAACTCACGTCGGCAAAAACTGTTTTTT	CASSDQKNSRRQKLFF
TRBV29-1	once	NA	TRBJ1-1	TGCAGCGTCCTCGACAAGCCCACGGGTGAAGCTTTCTTT	CSVLDKPTGEAFF
TRBV30	NA	NA	TRBJ1-5	TGTGCCTGGAGTGATACAGGGAACAATCAGCCCCAGCATTTT	CAWSDTGNNQPQHF
TRBV27	NA	NA	TRBJ2-1	TGTGCCAGCACGTCGGACAGACCCTACAATGAGCAGTTCTTC	CASTSDRPYNEQFF
TRBV25-1	NA	NA	TRBJ2-7	TGTGCCAGCAGTGCCGATTCGAGTGCCTCCTACGAGCAGTACTTC	CASSADSSASYEQYF